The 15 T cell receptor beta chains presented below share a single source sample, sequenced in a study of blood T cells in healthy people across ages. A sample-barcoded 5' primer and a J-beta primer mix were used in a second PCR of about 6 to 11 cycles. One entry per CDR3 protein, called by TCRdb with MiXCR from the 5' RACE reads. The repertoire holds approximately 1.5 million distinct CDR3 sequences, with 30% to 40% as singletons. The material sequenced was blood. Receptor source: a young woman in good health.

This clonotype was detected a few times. The CDR3 reads CASSLFRGTAETQYF. In nucleotides, the CDR3 is TGTGCCAGCAGTTTATTCAGGGGTACGGCGGAGACCCAGTACTTC. The chain combines TRBV28 with TRBJ2-5, with a weak D call TRBD1 (6 bases). Germline CDR1 MDHEN, CDR2 SYDVKM. This CDR3 comprises 15 residues. Between the trimmed V and J ends, which lost 1 base and 5 bases, there was a span of 14 bases.

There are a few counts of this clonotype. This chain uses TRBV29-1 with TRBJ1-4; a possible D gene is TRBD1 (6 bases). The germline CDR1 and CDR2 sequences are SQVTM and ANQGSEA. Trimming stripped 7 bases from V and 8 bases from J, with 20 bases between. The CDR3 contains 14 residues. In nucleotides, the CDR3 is TGCAGCGCTCTGACAGGACAAGGGGGAGAAAAACTGTTTTTT. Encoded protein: CSALTGQGGEKLFF.

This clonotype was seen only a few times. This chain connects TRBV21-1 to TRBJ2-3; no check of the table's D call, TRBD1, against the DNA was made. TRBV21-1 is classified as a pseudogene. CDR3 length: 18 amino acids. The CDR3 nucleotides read TGTGCCAGCAGCAAAGGGGGGACAGGGGGCTTCGGCACAGATACGCAGTATTTT. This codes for CASSKGGTGGFGTDTQYF.

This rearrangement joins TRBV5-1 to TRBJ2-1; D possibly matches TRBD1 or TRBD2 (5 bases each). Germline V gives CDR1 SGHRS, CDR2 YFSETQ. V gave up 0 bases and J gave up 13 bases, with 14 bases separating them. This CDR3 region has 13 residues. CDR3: CASSLAGARAQFF. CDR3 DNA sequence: TGCGCCAGCAGCTTGGCCGGGGCGAGGGCCCAGTTCTTC.

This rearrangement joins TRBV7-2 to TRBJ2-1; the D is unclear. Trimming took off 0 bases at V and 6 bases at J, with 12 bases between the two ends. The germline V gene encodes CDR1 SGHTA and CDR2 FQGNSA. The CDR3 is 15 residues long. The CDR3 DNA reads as TGTGCCAGCAGCTTAGCTAGAACGTCGACCAATGAGCAGTTCTTC. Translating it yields CASSLARTSTNEQFF.

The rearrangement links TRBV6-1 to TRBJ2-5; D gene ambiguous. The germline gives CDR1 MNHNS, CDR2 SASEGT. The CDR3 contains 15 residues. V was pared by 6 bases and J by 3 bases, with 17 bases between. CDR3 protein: CASSLGVTIEETQYF. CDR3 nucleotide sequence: TGTGCCAGCAGCTTGGGTGTAACTATCGAAGAGACCCAGTACTTC.

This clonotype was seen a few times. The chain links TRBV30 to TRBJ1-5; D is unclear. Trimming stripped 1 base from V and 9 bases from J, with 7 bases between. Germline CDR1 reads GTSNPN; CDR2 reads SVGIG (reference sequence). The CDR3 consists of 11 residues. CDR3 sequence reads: CAWSDTGPQHF. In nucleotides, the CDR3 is TGTGCCTGGAGTGATACCGGGCCCCAGCATTTT.

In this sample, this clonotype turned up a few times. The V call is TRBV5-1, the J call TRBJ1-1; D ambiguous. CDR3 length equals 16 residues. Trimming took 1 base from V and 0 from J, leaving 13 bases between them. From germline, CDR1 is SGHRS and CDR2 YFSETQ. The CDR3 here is CASSLMPGGMNTEAFF. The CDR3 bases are TGCGCCAGCAGCTTGATGCCAGGTGGCATGAACACTGAAGCTTTCTTT.

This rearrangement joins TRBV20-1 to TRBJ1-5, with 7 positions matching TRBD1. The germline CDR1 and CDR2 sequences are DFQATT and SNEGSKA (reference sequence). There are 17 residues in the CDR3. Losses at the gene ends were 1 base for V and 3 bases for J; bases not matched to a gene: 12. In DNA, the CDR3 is TGCAGTGCTAGAGGTCGGGGGGGGACAGCGTACAATCAGCCCCAGCATTTT. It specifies CSARGRGGTAYNQPQHF.

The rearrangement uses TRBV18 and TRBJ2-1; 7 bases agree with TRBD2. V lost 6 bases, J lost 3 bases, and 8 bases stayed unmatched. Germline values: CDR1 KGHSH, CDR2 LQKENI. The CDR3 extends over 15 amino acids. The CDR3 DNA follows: TGTGCCAGCTCTCCTCGACGGGAGGTCTACAATGAGCAGTTCTTC. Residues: CASSPRREVYNEQFF.

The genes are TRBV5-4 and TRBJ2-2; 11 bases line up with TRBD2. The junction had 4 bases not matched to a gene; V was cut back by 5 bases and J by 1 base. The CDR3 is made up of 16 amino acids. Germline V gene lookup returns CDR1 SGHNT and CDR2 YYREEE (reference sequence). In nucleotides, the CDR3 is TGTGCCAGCAGAGTAGGGACTAGCGGGAACACCGGGGAGCTGTTTTTT. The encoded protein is CASRVGTSGNTGELFF.

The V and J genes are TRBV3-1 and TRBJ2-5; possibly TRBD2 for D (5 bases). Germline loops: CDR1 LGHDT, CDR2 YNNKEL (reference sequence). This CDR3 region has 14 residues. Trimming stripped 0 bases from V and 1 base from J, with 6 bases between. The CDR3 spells CASSQDGSQETQYF. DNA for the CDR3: TGTGCCAGCAGCCAAGATGGGAGCCAAGAGACCCAGTACTTC.

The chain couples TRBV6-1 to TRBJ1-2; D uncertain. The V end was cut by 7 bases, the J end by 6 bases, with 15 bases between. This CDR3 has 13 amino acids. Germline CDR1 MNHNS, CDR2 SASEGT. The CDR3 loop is CASNPGGMDGYTF. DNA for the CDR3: TGTGCCAGCAATCCGGGAGGAATGGATGGCTACACCTTC.

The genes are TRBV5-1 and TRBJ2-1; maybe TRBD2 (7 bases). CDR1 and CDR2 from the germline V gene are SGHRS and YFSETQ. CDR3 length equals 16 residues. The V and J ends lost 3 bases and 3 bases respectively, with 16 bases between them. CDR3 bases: TGCGCCAGCAGCTCGGGGGGCTCGATCGGCTACAATGAGCAGTTCTTC. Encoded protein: CASSSGGSIGYNEQFF.

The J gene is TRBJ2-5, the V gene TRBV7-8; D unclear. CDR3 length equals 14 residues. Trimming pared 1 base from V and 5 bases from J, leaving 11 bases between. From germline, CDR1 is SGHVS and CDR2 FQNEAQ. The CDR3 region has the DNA TGTGCCAGCAGCTTAGGTTCGGGCATCGAGACCCAGTACTTC. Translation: CASSLGSGIETQYF.